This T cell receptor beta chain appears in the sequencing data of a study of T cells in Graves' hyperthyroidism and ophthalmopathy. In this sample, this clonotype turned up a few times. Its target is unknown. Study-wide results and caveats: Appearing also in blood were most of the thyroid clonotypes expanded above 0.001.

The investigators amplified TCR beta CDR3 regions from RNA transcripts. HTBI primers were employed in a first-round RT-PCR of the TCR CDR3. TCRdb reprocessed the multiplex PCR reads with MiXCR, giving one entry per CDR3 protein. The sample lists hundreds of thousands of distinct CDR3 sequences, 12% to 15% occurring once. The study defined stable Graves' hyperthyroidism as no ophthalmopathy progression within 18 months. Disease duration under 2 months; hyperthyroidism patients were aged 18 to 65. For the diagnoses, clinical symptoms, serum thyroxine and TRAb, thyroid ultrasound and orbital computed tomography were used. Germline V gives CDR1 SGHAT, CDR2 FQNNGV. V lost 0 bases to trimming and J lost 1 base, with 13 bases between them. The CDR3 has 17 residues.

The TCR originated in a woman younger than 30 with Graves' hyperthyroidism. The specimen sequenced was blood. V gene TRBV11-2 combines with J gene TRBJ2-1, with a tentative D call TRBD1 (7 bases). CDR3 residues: CASSLDRGARSYNEQFF. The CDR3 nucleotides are TGTGCCAGCAGCTTAGACAGGGGGGCGAGATCCTACAATGAGCAGTTCTTC.